These T cell receptor beta chains were read from a single sample in a study of monozygotic twins with inflammatory bowel disease. No DNA is given; TCRdb re-called the 5' RACE reads and lists each CDR3 protein once. The table for this sample gives a few hundred thousand distinct CDR3 sequences. The sample taken for sequencing was blood. The receptors come from a human donor with ulcerative colitis or Crohn's disease, or a healthy co-twin of an affected twin (not recorded which). CDR3s include the opening cysteine and the closing phenylalanine or tryptophan.

v_call	j_call	cdr3_aa
TRBV7-2	TRBJ2-1	CASSPRTSGGNEQFF
TRBV12-3/TRBV12-4	TRBJ1-5	CASSSVGNQPQHF
TRBV20-1	TRBJ1-1	CSARGRDNTEAFF
TRBV15	TRBJ2-1	CATSMRTSYNEQFF
TRBV27	TRBJ2-7	CASSPNRGRGPGEQYF
TRBV6-1	TRBJ1-2	CASRDGQGPNYGYTF
TRBV27	TRBJ2-3	CASRKPGLGTDTQYF
TRBV12-3/TRBV12-4	TRBJ1-1	CASSFQGLNTEAFF
TRBV7-3	TRBJ1-6	CASSSSVDSPLHF
TRBV5-1	TRBJ1-6	CASSTGDTASSPLHF
TRBV20-1	TRBJ2-7	CSARDPKSGYEQYF
TRBV18	TRBJ1-2	CASSPSVARANYGYTF
TRBV20-1	TRBJ2-7	CSASPRAAYEQYF
TRBV7-8	TRBJ2-2	CASSLLDRVNTGELFF
TRBV9	TRBJ1-1	CASSAQTGLTEAFF
TRBV5-1	TRBJ2-1	CASSLAAVASGVNNEQFF
TRBV15	TRBJ2-7	CATSIGGSSYEQYF
TRBV12-3/TRBV12-4	TRBJ1-6	CASSWGAYNSPLHF
TRBV15	TRBJ2-5	CATSRGAGSYQETQYF
TRBV5-5	TRBJ1-2	CASSLTPGDNYGYTF
TRBV7-9	TRBJ1-1	CASSLAPNTEAFF
TRBV7-6	TRBJ1-6	CASSRRDRDSPLHF
TRBV20-1	TRBJ1-2	CSASRGQLTYGYTF
TRBV27	TRBJ2-5	CASRKGQGMRETQYF
TRBV15	TRBJ1-5	CATSPRTGLQPQHF
TRBV5-1	TRBJ2-5	CASSLGVEATFFVETQYF
TRBV12-3/TRBV12-4	TRBJ1-2	CASSSNPGRHGYTF
TRBV7-6	TRBJ2-1	CASSPEQGTEQFF
TRBV18	TRBJ2-2	CASSPRHAKTGELFF
TRBV7-9	TRBJ1-1	CASSLKGRAEAFF
TRBV11-3	TRBJ2-1	CASSLGLDRGDEQFF
TRBV12-3/TRBV12-4	TRBJ2-3	CASSSNGLGVTDTQYF
TRBV20-1	TRBJ2-7	CSAKLAGAYRGEQYF
TRBV5-5	TRBJ2-3	CASTLLPSSTDTQYF
TRBV3-1	TRBJ2-1	CASSQDPGDEQFF
TRBV4-1	TRBJ2-3	CASSRGGLAGGTDTQYF
TRBV5-1	TRBJ2-7	CASSHGPTTTYEQYF
TRBV4-2	TRBJ2-1	CASSQALNEQFF
TRBV2	TRBJ2-4	CASSWDRGPQYF
TRBV10-3	TRBJ2-2	CAIPGRVTGELFF
TRBV7-2	TRBJ2-5	CASSSGLARETQYF
TRBV6-5	TRBJ2-1	CASSYGSGGVPEQFF
TRBV12-3/TRBV12-4	TRBJ2-6	CASSFDRSPGANVLTF
TRBV6-1	TRBJ2-3	CATTWGAFADTQYF
TRBV7-2	TRBJ2-2	CASSLFWDFTGELFF
TRBV5-1	TRBJ2-5	CASSFTSGGPEGTQYF
TRBV7-8	TRBJ2-2	CASSFFALTGELFF
TRBV24-1	TRBJ2-7	CATSSGSRYEQYF
TRBV19	TRBJ2-5	CASGPLGGETQYF
TRBV5-6	TRBJ1-3	CASSLAGWDTIYF
TRBV12-5	TRBJ2-3	CASGLTRGGPAGPPTDTQYF
TRBV7-9	TRBJ1-2	CASSDLPGTYGYTF
TRBV9	TRBJ1-1	CASSQIRGGTEAFF
TRBV11-2	TRBJ1-2	CASERWGDGGYTF
TRBV18	TRBJ2-3	CASSPPRQGRSTDTQYF